This is a list of T cell receptor beta chains from one sample in a study of T cell changes during pregnancy in multiple sclerosis. The protocol was immunoSEQ multiplex PCR, while the TCRdb copy is restricted to in-frame clones and leaves out a portion. The sample carries 58,000 or so clones, roughly 90% recorded once. The starting material was peripheral blood, obtained in the first trimester of pregnancy. These receptors were taken from a female donor with multiple sclerosis, enrolled in a pregnancy study. CDR3s include the opening cysteine and the closing phenylalanine or tryptophan. A D gene is named only where the DNA matches it firmly. Size is omitted from some rows. Given values are once, few, many or a class for expanded clones.

TRBV5-1	-	-	TRBJ1-1	CASSFQDNTEAFF	TGCGCCAGCAGCTTCCAGGATAACACTGAAGCTTTCTTT
TRBV7-3	-	-	TRBJ2-2	CASSLFRGSGELFF	TGTGCCAGCAGCTTATTCAGGGGCAGCGGGGAGCTGTTTTTT
TRBV28	TRBD2	-	TRBJ2-7	CASSQRLAHHEQYF	TGTGCCAGCAGCCAACGACTAGCCCACCACGAGCAGTACTTC
TRBV7-9	TRBD2	once	TRBJ2-1	CASSPRAGGGFF	TGTGCCAGCAGCCCCCGGGCCGGGGGGGGGTTCTTC
TRBV11-2	TRBD2	-	TRBJ2-5	CASSGGTSGSGETQYF	TGTGCCAGCAGCGGAGGGACTAGCGGGAGTGGAGAGACCCAGTACTTC
TRBV14	-	-	TRBJ2-1	CASSHVPSEQFF	TGTGCCAGCAGCCATGTCCCGAGTGAGCAGTTCTTC
TRBV25-1	TRBD1	-	TRBJ1-2	CASSEPGTGDLKGYTF	TGTGCCAGCAGTGAGCCCGGGACAGGGGACTTAAAGGGCTACACCTTC
TRBV10-3	-	-	TRBJ2-5	CAISESGETQYF	TGTGCCATCAGTGAGTCGGGCGAGACCCAGTACTTC
TRBV28	-	-	TRBJ2-7	CASSLQGYEQYF	TGTGCCAGCAGTTTACAGGGATACGAGCAGTACTTC
TRBV5-4	-	-	TRBJ2-1	CASSPPGSYNEQFF	TGTGCCAGCAGCCCACCCGGTTCCTACAATGAGCAGTTCTTC
TRBV9	-	-	TRBJ2-7	CASSVGKANVEEQYF	TGTGCCAGCAGCGTAGGCAAGGCCAATGTGGAGGAGCAGTACTTC
TRBV11-3	TRBD1	-	TRBJ2-2	CASSSTPGQGTGELFF	TGTGCCAGCAGCTCTACCCCGGGACAGGGGACCGGGGAGCTGTTTTTT
TRBV4-2	TRBD1	-	TRBJ2-5	CASRPNSGTGYGETQYF	TGTGCCAGCAGGCCAAATTCCGGGACAGGGTACGGCGAGACCCAGTACTTC
TRBV5-4	-	-	TRBJ1-3	CASSLQGIGNTIYF	TGTGCCAGCAGCTTGCAGGGAATTGGAAACACCATATATTTT
TRBV5-1	TRBD1	-	TRBJ2-7	CASSSVPGQGYEQYF	TGCGCCAGCAGCTCCGTTCCGGGACAGGGTTACGAGCAGTACTTC
TRBV19	-	-	TRBJ1-2	CASSIEIIPSGGYTF	TGTGCCAGTAGTATAGAGATTATCCCCTCAGGAGGCTACACCTTC
TRBV27	TRBD2	-	TRBJ2-1	CASSSWTSGTGGEQFF	TGTGCCAGCAGTTCCTGGACTAGCGGAACGGGGGGCGAGCAGTTCTTC
TRBV27	-	few	TRBJ1-1	CASSPSWGDPEAFF	TGTGCCAGCAGCCCGTCGTGGGGGGACCCTGAAGCTTTCTTT
TRBV19	-	-	TRBJ2-1	CASRLVPYNEQFF	TGTGCCAGTAGGCTAGTCCCCTACAATGAGCAGTTCTTC
TRBV5-1	TRBD1	-	TRBJ1-1	CASSGPGTENTEAFF	TGCGCCAGCAGCGGCCCCGGGACAGAAAACACTGAAGCTTTCTTT
TRBV10-3	-	-	TRBJ1-5	CAISDGAYSNQPQHF	TGTGCCATCAGTGATGGAGCGTATAGCAATCAGCCCCAGCATTTT
TRBV28	TRBD2	-	TRBJ2-2	CASRRLAGNTGELFF	TGTGCCAGCAGGCGGCTAGCGGGGAACACCGGGGAGCTGTTTTTT
TRBV27	-	-	TRBJ2-7	CASSFSGPGGEQYF	TGTGCCAGCAGTTTCAGCGGACCCGGAGGAGAGCAGTACTTC
TRBV7-7	-	-	TRBJ2-1	CASSLRPPGTPYDEQFF	TGTGCTAGCAGCTTACGCCCGCCCGGGACTCCCTACGATGAGCAGTTCTTC
TRBV9	-	-	TRBJ2-3	CASSAEDTPSTDTQYF	TGTGCCAGCAGCGCCGAGGACACTCCTAGCACAGATACGCAGTATTTT
TRBV5-6	TRBD1	-	TRBJ2-7	CASSLGTGDSYEQYF	TGTGCCAGCAGCTTGGGGACAGGGGACTCCTACGAGCAGTACTTC
TRBV28	-	-	TRBJ2-5	CAAGGWDQYF	TGTGCCGCCGGGGGTTGGGACCAGTACTTC
TRBV11-2	TRBD1	-	TRBJ2-1	CASSLDHDRGITNEQFF	TGTGCCAGCAGCTTAGATCACGACAGGGGTATTACCAATGAGCAGTTCTTC
TRBV7-2	-	-	TRBJ2-7	CASSFTGTLLEQYF	TGTGCCAGCAGCTTTACCGGGACTCTTCTCGAGCAGTACTTC
TRBV2	TRBD1	-	TRBJ2-2	CASRVQGAAGELFF	TGTGCCAGCAGGGTACAGGGGGCTGCCGGGGAGCTGTTTTTT
TRBV7-2	TRBD1	-	TRBJ1-1	CASSLLRQGGSEAFF	TGTGCCAGCAGCTTACTACGACAGGGGGGATCTGAAGCTTTCTTT
TRBV6-4	-	-	TRBJ2-2	CASSDSSGTGELFF	TGTGCCAGCAGTGACTCATCAGGGACCGGGGAGCTGTTTTTT
TRBV28	TRBD1	-	TRBJ1-2	CASRPQGTYGYTF	TGTGCCAGCAGGCCACAGGGGACCTATGGCTACACCTTC
TRBV10-3	-	-	TRBJ1-1	CAISESGQGRTEAFF	TGTGCCATCAGTGAGTCCGGGCAGGGTAGAACTGAAGCTTTCTTT
TRBV7-9	TRBD2	-	TRBJ2-5	CASSATPGGSGTQYF	TGTGCCAGCAGCGCCACGCCGGGCGGGAGCGGGACCCAGTACTTC
TRBV6-4	TRBD2	-	TRBJ2-1	CASKISGRAHEQFF	TGTGCCAGCAAAATAAGCGGGAGGGCCCATGAGCAGTTCTTC
TRBV7-9	TRBD2	-	TRBJ2-2	CASSLRGGTSGSGELFF	TGTGCCAGCAGCTTACGCGGTGGGACTAGCGGGAGCGGGGAGCTGTTTTTT
TRBV7-9	TRBD1	-	TRBJ1-5	CASSREDTGGFEQPQHF	TGTGCCAGCAGCAGAGAGGATACAGGGGGCTTTGAGCAGCCCCAGCATTTT
TRBV7-2	TRBD1	-	TRBJ2-7	CASSLSTGGYEQYF	TGTGCCAGCAGCTTAAGCACAGGGGGCTACGAGCAGTACTTC
TRBV7-7	-	-	TRBJ2-5	CASSPLGRGETQYF	TGTGCTAGCAGCCCCCTAGGAAGGGGGGAGACCCAGTACTTC
TRBV6-5	TRBD2	-	TRBJ2-1	CASSPGLAGVYEQFF	TGTGCCAGCAGTCCGGGACTAGCGGGAGTATATGAGCAGTTCTTC
TRBV14	TRBD1	-	TRBJ2-5	CASSRNRGRETQYF	TGTGCCAGCAGCCGCAACAGGGGACGGGAGACCCAGTACTTC